One and the same sample provided the 6 T cell receptor beta chains below, sequenced in a study of blood T cell repertoires in COVID-19. Profiled with immunoSEQ multiplex PCR; TCRdb holds only in-frame clones, not every one. Of fewer than 350,000 clones listed, around 85% are singletons. The material sequenced was PBMCs or T cells enriched from blood (not recorded which). These receptors came from a young woman who had been exposed to COVID-19.

The rearrangement joins TRBV2 to TRBJ1-1; 7 bases align to TRBD1. Germline V CDR1 and CDR2: SNHLY, FYNNEI. The J segment lost 11 bases and the V segment lost 4 bases, leaving 10 bases of the junction unmatched. The CDR3 covers 13 residues. CDR3 sequence (DNA): TGTGCCAGCAGTGGGACAGGAGGGATTTGGGCTTTCTTT. As protein: CASSGTGGIWAFF. Full variable domain (rest looked up from reference TRBV2 and TRBJ1-1): EPEVTQTPSHQVTQMGQEVILRCVPISNHLYFYWYRQILGQKVEFLVSFYNNEISEKSEIFDDQFSVERPDGSNFTLKIRSTKLEDSAMYFCASSGTGGIWAFFGQGTRLTVV.

J is TRBJ1-2 and V is TRBV10-3, with 8 bases identical to TRBD1. The CDR3 consists of 12 residues. Losses at the gene ends were 6 bases for V and 8 bases for J; bases not matched to a gene: 5. CDR1 is ENHRY and CDR2 is SYGVKD in the germline V gene. CDR3 in DNA: TGTGCCATCAGGGGACAGGTCCCAGGCTACACCTTC. It translates to CAIRGQVPGYTF.

This chain joins TRBV5-1 and TRBJ1-1, with 7 bases aligning to TRBD1. CDR1 is SGHRS and CDR2 is YFSETQ in the germline V gene. The V segment lost 1 base and the J segment 7 bases; nucleotides outside the gene matches: 7. The CDR3 consists of 14 residues. This CDR3 is CASSLSGGDSEAFF. The CDR3 coding sequence is TGCGCCAGCAGCTTGTCAGGAGGGGACAGTGAAGCTTTCTTT.

The chain has TRBV2 and TRBJ2-5, with D tentatively TRBD2 (7 bases). Germline V gene data show CDR1 as SNHLY and CDR2 as FYNNEI. The CDR3 extends over 15 amino acids. The V and J ends lost 4 bases and 6 bases respectively, with 18 bases between them. The CDR3 DNA reads as TGTGCCAGCAGTGTCGGTCCACGCGGGGGCCAGACCCAGTACTTC. Amino acid sequence: CASSVGPRGGQTQYF.

The rearrangement uses TRBV3-1 (or the pseudogene TRBV3-2) and TRBJ1-1; a weak D match, TRBD1 (6 bases). The CDR3 contains 14 residues. Trimming took off 6 bases at V and 1 base at J, with 12 bases between the two ends. CDR1 LGHDT and CDR2 YNNKEL come from the germline V gene (reference sequence). The chain's CDR3 is CASREGGRNTEAFF. CDR3 nucleotide sequence: TGTGCCAGCAGAGAAGGGGGACGGAACACTGAAGCTTTCTTT.

The chain employs TRBV10-3 and TRBJ1-1; D not resolved. CDR1 is ENHRY and CDR2 is SYGVKD in the germline V gene. CDR3 length: 15 amino acids. Trimming removed 0 bases from V and 0 bases from J, with 8 bases in between. CDR3 sequence (DNA): TGTGCCATCAGTGAGTCTTTAGAGGTGAACACTGAAGCTTTCTTT. The encoded protein is CAISESLEVNTEAFF.